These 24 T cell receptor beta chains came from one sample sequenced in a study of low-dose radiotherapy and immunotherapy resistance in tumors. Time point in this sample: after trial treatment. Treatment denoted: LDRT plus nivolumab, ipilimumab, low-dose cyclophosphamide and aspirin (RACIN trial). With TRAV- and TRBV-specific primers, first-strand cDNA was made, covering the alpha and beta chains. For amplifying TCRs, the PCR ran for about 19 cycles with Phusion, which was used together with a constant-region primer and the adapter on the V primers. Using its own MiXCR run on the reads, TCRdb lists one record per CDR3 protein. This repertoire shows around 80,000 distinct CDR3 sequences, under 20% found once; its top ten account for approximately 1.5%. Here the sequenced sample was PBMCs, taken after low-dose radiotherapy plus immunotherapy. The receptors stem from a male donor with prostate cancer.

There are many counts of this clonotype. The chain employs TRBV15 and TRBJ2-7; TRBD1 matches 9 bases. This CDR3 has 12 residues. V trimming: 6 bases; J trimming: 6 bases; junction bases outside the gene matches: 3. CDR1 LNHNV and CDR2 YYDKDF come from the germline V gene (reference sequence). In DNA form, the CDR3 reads TGTGCCACCAGTACAGGGGGCCTCGAGCAGTACTTC. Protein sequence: CATSTGGLEQYF.

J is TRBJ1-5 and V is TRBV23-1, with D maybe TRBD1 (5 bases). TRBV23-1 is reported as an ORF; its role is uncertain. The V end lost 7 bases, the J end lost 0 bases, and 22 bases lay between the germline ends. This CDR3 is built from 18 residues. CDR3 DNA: TGCGCCAGCACCCCACCAGACGACAGTCCAGATAGCAATCAGCCCCAGCATTTT. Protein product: CASTPPDDSPDSNQPQHF.

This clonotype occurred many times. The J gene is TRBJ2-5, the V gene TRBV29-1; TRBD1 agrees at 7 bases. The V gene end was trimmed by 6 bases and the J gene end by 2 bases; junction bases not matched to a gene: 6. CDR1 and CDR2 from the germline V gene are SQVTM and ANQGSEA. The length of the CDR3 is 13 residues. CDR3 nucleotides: TGCAGCGTGGCCGGACAGGTTCAAGAGACCCAGTACTTC. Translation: CSVAGQVQETQYF.

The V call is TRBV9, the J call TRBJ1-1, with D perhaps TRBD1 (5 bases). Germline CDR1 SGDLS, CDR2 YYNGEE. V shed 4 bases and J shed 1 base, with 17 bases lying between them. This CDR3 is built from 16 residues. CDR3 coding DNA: TGTGCCAGCAGCCCCCCCGGGGCGCAGGGGAACACTGAAGCTTTCTTT. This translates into CASSPPGAQGNTEAFF.

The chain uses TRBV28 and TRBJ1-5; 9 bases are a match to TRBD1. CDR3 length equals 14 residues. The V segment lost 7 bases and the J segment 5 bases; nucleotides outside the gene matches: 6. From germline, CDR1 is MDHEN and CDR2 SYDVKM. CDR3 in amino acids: CASTGGQGDQPQHF. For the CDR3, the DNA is TGTGCCAGCACGGGGGGACAGGGCGATCAGCCCCAGCATTTT.

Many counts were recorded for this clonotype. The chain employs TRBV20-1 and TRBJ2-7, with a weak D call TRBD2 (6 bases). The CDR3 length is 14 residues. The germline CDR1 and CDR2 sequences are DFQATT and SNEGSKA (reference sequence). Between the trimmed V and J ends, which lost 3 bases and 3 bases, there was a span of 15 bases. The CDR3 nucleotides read TGCAGTGCTAGGCCGGGACTTGACGTCTACGAGCAGTACTTC. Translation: CSARPGLDVYEQYF.

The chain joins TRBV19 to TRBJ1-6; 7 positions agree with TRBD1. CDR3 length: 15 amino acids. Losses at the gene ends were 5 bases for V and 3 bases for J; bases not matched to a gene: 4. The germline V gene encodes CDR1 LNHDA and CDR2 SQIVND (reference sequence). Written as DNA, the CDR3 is TGTGCCAGTAGTGGGACAGTGAACTATAATTCACCCCTCCACTTT. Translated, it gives CASSGTVNYNSPLHF.

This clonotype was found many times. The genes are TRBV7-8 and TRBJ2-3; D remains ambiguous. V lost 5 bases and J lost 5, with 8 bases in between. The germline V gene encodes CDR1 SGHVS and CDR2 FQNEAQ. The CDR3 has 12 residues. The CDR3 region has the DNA TGTGCCAGCAGCCGCTGGGGAGATACGCAGTATTTT. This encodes CASSRWGDTQYF. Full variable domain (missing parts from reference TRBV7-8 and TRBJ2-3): GAGVSQSPRYKVAKRGQDVALRCDPISGHVSLFWYQQALGQGPEFLTYFQNEAQLDKSGLPSDRFFAERPEGSVSTLKIQRTQQEDSAVYLCASSRWGDTQYFGPGTRLTVL.

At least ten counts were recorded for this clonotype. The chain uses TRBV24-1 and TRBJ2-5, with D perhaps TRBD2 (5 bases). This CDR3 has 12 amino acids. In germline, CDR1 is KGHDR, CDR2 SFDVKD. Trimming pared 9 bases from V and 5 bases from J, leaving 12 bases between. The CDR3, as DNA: TGTGCCACCCGGGGTAGCGATGAGACCCAGTACTTC. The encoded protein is CATRGSDETQYF.

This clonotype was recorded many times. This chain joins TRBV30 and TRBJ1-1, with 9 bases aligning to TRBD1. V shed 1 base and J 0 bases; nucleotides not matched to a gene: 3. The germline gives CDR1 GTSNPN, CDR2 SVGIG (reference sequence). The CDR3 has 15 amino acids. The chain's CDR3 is CAWSAGTGMNTEAFF. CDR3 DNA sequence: TGTGCCTGGAGTGCGGGGACAGGGATGAACACTGAAGCTTTCTTT.

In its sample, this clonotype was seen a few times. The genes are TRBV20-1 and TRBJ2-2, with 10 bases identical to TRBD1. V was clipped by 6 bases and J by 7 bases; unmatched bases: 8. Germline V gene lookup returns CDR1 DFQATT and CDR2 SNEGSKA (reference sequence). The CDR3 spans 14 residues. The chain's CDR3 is CSASTGGSVGELFF. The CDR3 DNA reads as TGCAGTGCGTCGACAGGGGGCTCGGTCGGGGAGCTGTTTTTT.

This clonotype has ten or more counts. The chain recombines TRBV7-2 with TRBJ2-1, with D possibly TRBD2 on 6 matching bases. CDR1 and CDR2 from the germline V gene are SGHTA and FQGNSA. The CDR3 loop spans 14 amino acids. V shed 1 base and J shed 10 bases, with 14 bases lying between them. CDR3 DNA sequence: TGTGCCAGCAGCTTAGGCGGGACGGTCAACGAGCAGTTCTTC. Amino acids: CASSLGGTVNEQFF.

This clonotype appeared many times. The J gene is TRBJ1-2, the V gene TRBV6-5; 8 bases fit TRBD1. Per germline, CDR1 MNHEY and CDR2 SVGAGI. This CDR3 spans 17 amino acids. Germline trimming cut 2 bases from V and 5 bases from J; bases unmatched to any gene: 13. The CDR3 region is CASSYEGQGAHGYGYTF. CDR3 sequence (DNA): TGTGCCAGCAGTTACGAGGGGCAGGGGGCGCATGGGTATGGCTACACCTTC.

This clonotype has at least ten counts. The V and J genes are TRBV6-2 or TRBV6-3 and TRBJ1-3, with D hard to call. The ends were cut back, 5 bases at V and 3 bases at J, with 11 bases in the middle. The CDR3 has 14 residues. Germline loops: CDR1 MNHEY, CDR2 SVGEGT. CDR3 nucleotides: TGTGCCAGCAGTCGGTTCGTCGGTGGAAACACCATATATTTT. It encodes CASSRFVGGNTIYF.

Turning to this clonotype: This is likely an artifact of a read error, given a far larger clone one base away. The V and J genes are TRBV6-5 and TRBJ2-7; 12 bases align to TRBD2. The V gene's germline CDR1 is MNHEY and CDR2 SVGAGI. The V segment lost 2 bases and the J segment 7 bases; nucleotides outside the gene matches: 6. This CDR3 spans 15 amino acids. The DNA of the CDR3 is TGTGCCAGCAGTTACGAACTAGCGGGAGGAGTTGAGCAGTACTTC. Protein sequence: CASSYELAGGVEQYF.

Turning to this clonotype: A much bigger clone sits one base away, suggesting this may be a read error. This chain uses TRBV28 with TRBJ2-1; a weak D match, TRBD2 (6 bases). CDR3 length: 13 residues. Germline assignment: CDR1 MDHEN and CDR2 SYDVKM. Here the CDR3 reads CANSPQEGGEQFF. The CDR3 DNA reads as TGTGCCAACAGTCCCCAAGAGGGAGGTGAGCAGTTCTTC.

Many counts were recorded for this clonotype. The CDR3 coding sequence is TGTGCCAGTAGTATAGATATGGCTAGCGGGAGGGCCGGGGGTGAGCAGTTCTTC. It yields the protein CASSIDMASGRAGGEQFF. The J gene is TRBJ2-1, the V gene TRBV19, with 12 bases that match TRBD2. The CDR3 runs to 18 residues. Germline V gene lookup returns CDR1 LNHDA and CDR2 SQIVND (reference sequence). V lost 0 bases and J lost 9; bases outside the gene matches: 12.

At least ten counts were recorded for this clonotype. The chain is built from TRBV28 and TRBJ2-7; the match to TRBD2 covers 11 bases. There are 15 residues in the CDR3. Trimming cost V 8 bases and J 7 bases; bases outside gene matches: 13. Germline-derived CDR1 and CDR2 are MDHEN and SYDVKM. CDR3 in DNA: TGTGCCAGCGGCCTCGGGACTAGCGGATCTGGTGAGCAGTACTTC. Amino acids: CASGLGTSGSGEQYF.

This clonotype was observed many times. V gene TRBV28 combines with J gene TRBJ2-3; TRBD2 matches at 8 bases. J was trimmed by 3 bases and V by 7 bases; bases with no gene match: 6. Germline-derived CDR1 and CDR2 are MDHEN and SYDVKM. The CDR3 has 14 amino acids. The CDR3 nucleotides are TGTGCCAGCACTAATCCGGGAGGGACAGATACGCAGTATTTT. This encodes CASTNPGGTDTQYF.

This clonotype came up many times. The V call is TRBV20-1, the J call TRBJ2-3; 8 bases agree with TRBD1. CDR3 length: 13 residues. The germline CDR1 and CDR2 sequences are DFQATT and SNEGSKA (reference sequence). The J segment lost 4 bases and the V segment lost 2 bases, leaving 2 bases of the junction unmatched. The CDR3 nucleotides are TGCAGTGCTAGATTACAGGGGGCAGATACGCAGTATTTT. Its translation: CSARLQGADTQYF.

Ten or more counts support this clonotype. The CDR3 DNA follows: TGCAGCGTTTCTCCACCTCCGGGACAGGGAATGAATGAGCAGTTCTTC. Its protein product is CSVSPPPGQGMNEQFF. J is TRBJ2-1 and V is TRBV29-1; 9 positions agree with TRBD1. The V gene's germline CDR1 is SQVTM and CDR2 ANQGSEA. J lost 7 bases, V lost 5 bases, and 15 bases had no gene match. The CDR3 has 16 residues.

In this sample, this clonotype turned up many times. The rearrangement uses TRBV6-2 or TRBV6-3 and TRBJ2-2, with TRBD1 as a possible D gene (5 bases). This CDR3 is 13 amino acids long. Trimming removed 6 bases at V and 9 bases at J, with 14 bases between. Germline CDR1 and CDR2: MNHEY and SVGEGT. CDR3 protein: CASRHDSFRELFF. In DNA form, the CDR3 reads TGTGCCAGCAGGCACGACAGTTTCAGGGAGCTGTTTTTT.

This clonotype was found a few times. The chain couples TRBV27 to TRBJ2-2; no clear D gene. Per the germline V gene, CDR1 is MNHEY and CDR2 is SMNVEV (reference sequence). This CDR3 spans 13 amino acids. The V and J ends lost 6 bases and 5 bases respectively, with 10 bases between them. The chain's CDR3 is CASRPSLTGELFF. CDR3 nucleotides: TGTGCCAGCAGGCCCTCACTTACCGGGGAGCTGTTTTTT.

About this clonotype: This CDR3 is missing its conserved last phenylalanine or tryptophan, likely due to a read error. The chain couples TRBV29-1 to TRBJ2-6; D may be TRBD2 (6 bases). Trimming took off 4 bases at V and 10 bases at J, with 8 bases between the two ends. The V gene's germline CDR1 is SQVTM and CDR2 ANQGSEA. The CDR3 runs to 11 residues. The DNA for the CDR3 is TGCAGCGTTGTAGCGGCTAACGTCCTGACTTCC. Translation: CSVVAANVLTS.